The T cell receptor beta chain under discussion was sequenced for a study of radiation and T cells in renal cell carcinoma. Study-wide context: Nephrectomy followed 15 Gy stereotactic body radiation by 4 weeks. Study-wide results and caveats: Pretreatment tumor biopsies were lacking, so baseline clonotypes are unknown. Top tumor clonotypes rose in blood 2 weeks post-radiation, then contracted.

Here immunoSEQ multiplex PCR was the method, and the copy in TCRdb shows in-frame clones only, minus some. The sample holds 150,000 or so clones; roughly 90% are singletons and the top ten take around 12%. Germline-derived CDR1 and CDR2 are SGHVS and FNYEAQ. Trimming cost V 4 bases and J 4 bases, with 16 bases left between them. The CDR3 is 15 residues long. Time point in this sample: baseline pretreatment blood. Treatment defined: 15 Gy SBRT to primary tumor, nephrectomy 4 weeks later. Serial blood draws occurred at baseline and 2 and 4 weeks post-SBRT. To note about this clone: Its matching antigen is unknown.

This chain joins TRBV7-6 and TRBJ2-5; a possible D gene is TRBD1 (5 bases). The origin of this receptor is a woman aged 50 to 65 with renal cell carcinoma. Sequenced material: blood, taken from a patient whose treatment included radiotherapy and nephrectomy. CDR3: CASSSPGLGRETQYF. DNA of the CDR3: TGTGCCAGCAGCTCACCGGGCCTGGGGCGAGAGACCCAGTACTTC. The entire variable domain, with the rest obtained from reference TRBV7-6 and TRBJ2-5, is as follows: GAGVSQSPRYKVTKRGQDVALRCDPISGHVSLYWYRQALGQGPEFLTYFNYEAQQDKSGLPNDRFSAERPEGSISTLTIQRTEQRDSAMYRCASSSPGLGRETQYFGPGTRLLVL.